The present entry profiles one T cell receptor (beta chain) with its context. Its antigen remains unknown. V was shortened by 0 bases and J by 7 bases, with 10 bases between the two germline ends. The CDR3 is made up of 14 amino acids. The germline gives CDR1 SGHTA, CDR2 FQGNSA. These data belong to a study of blood T cells in healthy people across ages. Sample-barcoded 5' priming and a J-beta primer mix drove a second PCR of about 7 to 11 cycles. TCRdb re-called the 5' RACE reads with MiXCR, one entry per CDR3 protein. The sample has roughly 800,000 distinct CDR3 sequences; roughly 64% are singletons. Broader study findings: Reliance upon unsorted PBMCs precluded definitive naive versus antigen-experienced comparison. TCR beta diversity per million T cells fell roughly linearly with age. Underestimates were what the diversity estimates from one million T cells were considered to be. The long-lived group displayed more naive CD4+ cells, plus higher diversity, than the aged donors did.

The TCR originated in a man aged 25-40 years in good health. This chain joins TRBV7-2 and TRBJ2-1; D may be TRBD2 (5 bases). Sequences were obtained from blood. The CDR3 loop is CASSLADYQNEQFF. The DNA for the CDR3 is TGTGCCAGCAGCTTAGCCGACTACCAGAATGAGCAGTTCTTC.